This T cell receptor (beta chain) was sequenced during a study of T cell repertoires in cytomegalovirus infection. A word on this clonotype: The antigen is not known.

Study-level points and caveats: What dominated the ex vivo response were HLA-C-restricted CMV-specific TCR beta clonotypes.

TCRdb ran MiXCR on the reads and lists one entry per CDR3 protein. The data hold about 890,000 distinct CDR3 sequences, with more than 25% observed a single time. The sequencing used cultured CD8+ T cells from PBMCs, collected from culture after CMV antigen stimulation. This receptor was taken from a human donor in good health (CMV status not recorded). Some clones in this sample may be carry-over from other donors' samples.

CDR3 in amino acids: CASSLYLGIYNSPLHF. CDR3 DNA: TGTGCCAGCAGCTTGTACCTGGGGATCTATAATTCACCCCTCCACTTT. The V call is TRBV5-5, the J call TRBJ1-6; no reliable D call. The CDR3 totals 16 residues. The germline V and J ends were trimmed by 1 base and 3 bases, with 11 bases remaining between them. Germline V gene lookup returns CDR1 SGHKS and CDR2 YYEKEE (reference sequence).